Below, one T cell receptor beta chain is given with its context. Its specificity is unknown. This record belongs to a study of cytomegalovirus exposure and HLA in healthy donors. Study-level results: Association with HLA alleles at 0.05 false discovery rate was found for 17,000 or so TCR beta sequences in a later analysis. An observed cluster of highly shared sequence variants was recorded as a likely sequencing artifact.

The PCR ran on 60 Vbeta and 13 Jbeta primers. Using immunoSEQ multiplex PCR, the repertoire was profiled, and TCRdb retains in-frame clones only, with some absent. This repertoire includes fewer than 250,000 clones. Trimming pared 4 bases from V and 4 bases from J, leaving 13 bases between. Germline V gives CDR1 MNHEY, CDR2 SVGAGI. The CDR3 has 14 amino acids. The rearrangement joins TRBV6-5 to TRBJ1-2, with D maybe TRBD1 (5 bases). The sequence was obtained from a woman aged 25 to 39 in good health and CMV-seropositive. What was sequenced was PBMCs. Here the CDR3 DNA reads TGTGCCAGCAGTTTCGCGGACACACTCTATGGCTACACCTTC. Its translation: CASSFADTLYGYTF.